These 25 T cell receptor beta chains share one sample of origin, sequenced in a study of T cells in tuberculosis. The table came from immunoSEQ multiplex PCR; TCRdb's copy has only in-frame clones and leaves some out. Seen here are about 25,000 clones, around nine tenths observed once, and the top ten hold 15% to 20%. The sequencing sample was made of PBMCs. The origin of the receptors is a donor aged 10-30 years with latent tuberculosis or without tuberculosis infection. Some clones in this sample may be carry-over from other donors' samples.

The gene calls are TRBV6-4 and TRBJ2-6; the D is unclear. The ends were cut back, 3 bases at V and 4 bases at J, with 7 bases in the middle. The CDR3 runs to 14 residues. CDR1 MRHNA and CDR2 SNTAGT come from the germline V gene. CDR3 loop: CASSEAMGANVLTF. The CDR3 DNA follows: TGTGCCAGCAGTGAGGCCATGGGGGCCAACGTCCTGACTTTC.

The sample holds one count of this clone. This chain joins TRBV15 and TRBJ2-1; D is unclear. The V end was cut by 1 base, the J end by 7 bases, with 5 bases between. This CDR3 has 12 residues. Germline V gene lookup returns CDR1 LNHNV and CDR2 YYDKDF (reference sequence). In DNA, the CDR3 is TGTGCCACCAGCAGAGTTCAGAATGAGCAGTTCTTC. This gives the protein CATSRVQNEQFF.

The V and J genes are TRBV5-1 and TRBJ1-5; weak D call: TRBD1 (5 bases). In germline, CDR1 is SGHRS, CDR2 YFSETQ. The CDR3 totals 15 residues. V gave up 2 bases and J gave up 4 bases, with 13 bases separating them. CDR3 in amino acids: CASSFSRVKNQPQHF. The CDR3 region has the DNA TGCGCCAGCAGCTTTTCCAGGGTAAAGAATCAGCCCCAGCATTTT.

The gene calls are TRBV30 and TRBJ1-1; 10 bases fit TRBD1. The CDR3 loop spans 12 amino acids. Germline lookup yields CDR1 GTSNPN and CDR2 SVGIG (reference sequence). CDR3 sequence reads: CAGDRGNTEAFF. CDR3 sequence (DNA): TGTGCTGGGGACAGGGGGAACACTGAAGCTTTCTTT.

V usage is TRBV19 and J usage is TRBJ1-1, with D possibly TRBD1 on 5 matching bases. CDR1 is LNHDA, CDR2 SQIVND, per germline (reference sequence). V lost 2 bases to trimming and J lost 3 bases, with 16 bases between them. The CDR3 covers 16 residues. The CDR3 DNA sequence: TGTGCCAGTAGTATAACTGCTCGGGCGGGGGACACTGAAGCTTTCTTT. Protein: CASSITARAGDTEAFF.

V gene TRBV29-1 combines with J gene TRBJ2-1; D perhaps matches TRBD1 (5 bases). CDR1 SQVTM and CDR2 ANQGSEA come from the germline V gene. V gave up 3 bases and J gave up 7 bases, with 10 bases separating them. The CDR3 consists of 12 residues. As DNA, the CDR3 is TGCAGCGTTGAGAGGCCAGGGAATGAGCAGTTCTTC. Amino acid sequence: CSVERPGNEQFF.

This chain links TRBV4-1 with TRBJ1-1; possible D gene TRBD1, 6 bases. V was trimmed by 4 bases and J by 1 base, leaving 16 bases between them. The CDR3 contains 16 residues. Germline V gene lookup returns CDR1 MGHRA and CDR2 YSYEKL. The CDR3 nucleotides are TGCGCCAGCAGCCTCGGGGGGCAGGGGAGGAACACTGAAGCTTTCTTT. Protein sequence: CASSLGGQGRNTEAFF.

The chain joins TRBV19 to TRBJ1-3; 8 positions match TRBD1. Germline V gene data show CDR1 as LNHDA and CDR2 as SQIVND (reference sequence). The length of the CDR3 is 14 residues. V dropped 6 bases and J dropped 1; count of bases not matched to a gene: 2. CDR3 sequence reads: CASSDRGSGNTIYF. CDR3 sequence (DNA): TGTGCCAGTAGCGACAGGGGTTCTGGAAACACCATATATTTT.

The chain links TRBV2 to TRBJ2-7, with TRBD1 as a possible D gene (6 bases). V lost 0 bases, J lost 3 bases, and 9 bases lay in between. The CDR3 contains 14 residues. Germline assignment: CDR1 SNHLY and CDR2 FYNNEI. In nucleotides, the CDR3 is TGTGCCAGCAGTGAAGCCTGGACAGTCTACGAGCAGTACTTC. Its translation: CASSEAWTVYEQYF. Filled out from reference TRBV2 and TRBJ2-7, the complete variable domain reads EPEVTQTPSHQVTQMGQEVILRCVPISNHLYFYWYRQILGQKVEFLVSFYNNEISEKSEIFDDQFSVERPDGSNFTLKIRSTKLEDSAMYFCASSEAWTVYEQYFGPGTRLTVT.

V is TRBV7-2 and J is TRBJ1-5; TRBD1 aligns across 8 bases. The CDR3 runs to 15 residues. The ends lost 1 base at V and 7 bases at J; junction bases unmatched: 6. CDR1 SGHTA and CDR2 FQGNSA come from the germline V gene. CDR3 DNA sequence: TGTGCCAGCAGCTTAGTCTACAGGGGGGAACAGCCCCAGCATTTT. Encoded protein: CASSLVYRGEQPQHF.

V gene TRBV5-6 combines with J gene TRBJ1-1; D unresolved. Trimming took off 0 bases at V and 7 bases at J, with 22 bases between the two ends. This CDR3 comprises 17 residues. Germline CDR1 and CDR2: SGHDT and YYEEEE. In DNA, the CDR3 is TGTGCCAGCAGCTTGGGCCGGTTACCCTTCGTGTTTGATGAAGCTTTCTTT. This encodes CASSLGRLPFVFDEAFF. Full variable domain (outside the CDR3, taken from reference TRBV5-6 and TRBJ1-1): DAGVTQSPTHLIKTRGQQVTLRCSPKSGHDTVSWYQQALGQGPQFIFQYYEEEERQRGNFPDRFSGHQFPNYSSELNVNALLLGDSALYLCASSLGRLPFVFDEAFFGQGTRLTVV.

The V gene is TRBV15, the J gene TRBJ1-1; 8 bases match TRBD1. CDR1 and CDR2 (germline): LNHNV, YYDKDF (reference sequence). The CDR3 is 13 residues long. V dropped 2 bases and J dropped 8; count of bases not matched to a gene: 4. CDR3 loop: CATSRLTGGEAFF. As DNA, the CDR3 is TGTGCCACCAGCAGATTAACAGGGGGAGAAGCTTTCTTT.

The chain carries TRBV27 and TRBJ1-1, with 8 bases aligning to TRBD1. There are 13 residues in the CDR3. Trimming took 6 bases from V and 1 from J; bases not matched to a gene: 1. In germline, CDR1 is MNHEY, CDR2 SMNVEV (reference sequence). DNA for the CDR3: TGTGCCAGCAGGGACAGGGCGAACACTGAAGCTTTCTTT. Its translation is CASRDRANTEAFF.

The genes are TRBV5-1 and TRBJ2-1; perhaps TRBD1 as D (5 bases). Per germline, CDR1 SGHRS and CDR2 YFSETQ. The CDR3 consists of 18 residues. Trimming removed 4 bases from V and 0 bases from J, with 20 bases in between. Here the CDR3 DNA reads TGCGCCAGCAGCCCTAGAAGGGGCATTTACAGCTCCTACAATGAGCAGTTCTTC. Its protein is CASSPRRGIYSSYNEQFF.

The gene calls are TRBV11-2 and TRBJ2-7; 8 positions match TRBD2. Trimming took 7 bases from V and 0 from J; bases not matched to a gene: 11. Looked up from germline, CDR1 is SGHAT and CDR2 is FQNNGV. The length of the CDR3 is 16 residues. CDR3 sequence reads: CASTDPGSGSSYEQYF. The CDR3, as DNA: TGTGCCAGCACCGACCCTGGGAGCGGGAGCTCCTACGAGCAGTACTTC.

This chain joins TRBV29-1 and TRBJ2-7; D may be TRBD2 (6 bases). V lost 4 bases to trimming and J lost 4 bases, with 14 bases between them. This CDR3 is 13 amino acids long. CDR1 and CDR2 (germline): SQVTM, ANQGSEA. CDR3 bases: TGCAGCGTTGGGTCTCCGGGGACTTACGAGCAGTACTTC. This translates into CSVGSPGTYEQYF.

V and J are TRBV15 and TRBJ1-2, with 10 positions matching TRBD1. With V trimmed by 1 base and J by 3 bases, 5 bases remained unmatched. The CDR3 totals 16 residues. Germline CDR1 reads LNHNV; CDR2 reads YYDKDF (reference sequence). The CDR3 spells CATSRAGGQGYYGYTF. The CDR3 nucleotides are TGTGCCACCAGCAGAGCGGGGGGACAGGGGTACTATGGCTACACCTTC.

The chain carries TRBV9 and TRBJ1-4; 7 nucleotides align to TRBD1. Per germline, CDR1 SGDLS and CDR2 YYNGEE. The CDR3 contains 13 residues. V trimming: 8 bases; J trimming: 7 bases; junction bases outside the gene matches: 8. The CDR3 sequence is CASNTGASEKLFF. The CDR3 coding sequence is TGTGCCAGTAATACAGGGGCCAGTGAAAAACTGTTTTTT.

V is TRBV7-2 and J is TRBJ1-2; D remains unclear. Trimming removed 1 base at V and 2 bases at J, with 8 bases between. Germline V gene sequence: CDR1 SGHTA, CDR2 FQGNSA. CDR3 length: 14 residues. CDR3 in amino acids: CASSLEGGNYGYTF. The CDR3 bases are TGTGCCAGCAGCTTAGAGGGAGGGAACTATGGCTACACCTTC. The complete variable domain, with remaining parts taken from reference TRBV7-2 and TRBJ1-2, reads GAGVSQSPSNKVTEKGKDVELRCDPISGHTALYWYRQSLGQGLEFLIYFQGNSAPDKSGLPSDRFSAERTGGSVSTLTIQRTQQEDSAVYLCASSLEGGNYGYTFGSGTRLTVV.

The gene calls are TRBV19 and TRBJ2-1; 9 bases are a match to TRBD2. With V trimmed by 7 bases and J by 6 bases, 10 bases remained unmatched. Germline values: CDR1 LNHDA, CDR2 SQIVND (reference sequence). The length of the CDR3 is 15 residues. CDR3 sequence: CASTWTSAYSNEQFF. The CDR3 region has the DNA TGTGCCAGTACCTGGACTAGCGCCTATTCCAATGAGCAGTTCTTC. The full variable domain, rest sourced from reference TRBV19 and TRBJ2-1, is DGGITQSPKYLFRKEGQNVTLSCEQNLNHDAMYWYRQDPGQGLRLIYYSQIVNDFQKGDIAEGYSVSREKKESFPLTVTSAQKNPTAFYLCASTWTSAYSNEQFFGPGTRLTVL.

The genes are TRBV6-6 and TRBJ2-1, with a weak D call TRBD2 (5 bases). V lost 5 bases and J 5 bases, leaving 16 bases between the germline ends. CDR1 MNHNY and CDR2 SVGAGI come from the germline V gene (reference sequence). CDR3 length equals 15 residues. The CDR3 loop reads CASSRPRLSDNEQFF. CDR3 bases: TGTGCCAGCAGTCGCCCCAGACTATCAGACAATGAGCAGTTCTTC.

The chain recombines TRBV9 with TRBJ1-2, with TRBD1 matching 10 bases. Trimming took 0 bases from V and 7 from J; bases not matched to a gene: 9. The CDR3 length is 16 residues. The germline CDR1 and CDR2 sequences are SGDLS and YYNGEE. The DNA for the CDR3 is TGTGCCAGCAGCGTAGGGGTGGGGGACAGGGGCTCTGGCTACACCTTC. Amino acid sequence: CASSVGVGDRGSGYTF. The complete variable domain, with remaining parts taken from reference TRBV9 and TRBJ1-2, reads DSGVTQTPKHLITATGQRVTLRCSPRSGDLSVYWYQQSLDQGLQFLIQYYNGEERAKGNILERFSAQQFPDLHSELNLSSLELGDSALYFCASSVGVGDRGSGYTFGSGTRLTVV.

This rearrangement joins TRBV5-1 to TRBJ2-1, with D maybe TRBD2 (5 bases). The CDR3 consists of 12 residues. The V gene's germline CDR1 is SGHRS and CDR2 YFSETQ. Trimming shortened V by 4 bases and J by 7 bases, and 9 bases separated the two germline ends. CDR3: CASSATGNEQFF. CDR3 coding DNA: TGCGCCAGCAGCGCCACGGGGAATGAGCAGTTCTTC.

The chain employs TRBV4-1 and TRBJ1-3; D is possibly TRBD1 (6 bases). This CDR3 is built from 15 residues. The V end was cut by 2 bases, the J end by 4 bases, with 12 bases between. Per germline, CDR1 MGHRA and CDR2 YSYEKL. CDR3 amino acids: CASSQLLTGGNTIYF. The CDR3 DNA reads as TGCGCCAGCAGCCAACTACTTACAGGGGGAAACACCATATATTTT.

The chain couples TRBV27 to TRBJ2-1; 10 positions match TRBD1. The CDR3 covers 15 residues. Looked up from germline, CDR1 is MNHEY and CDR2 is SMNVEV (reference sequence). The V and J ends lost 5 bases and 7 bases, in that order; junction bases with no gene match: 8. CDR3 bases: TGTGCCAGCAGTATTCCCGGGACAGGGGAGAATGAGCAGTTCTTC. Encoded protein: CASSIPGTGENEQFF.